A selection of T cell receptor beta chains follows, all from one sample in a study of blood T cell repertoires in COVID-19. Data came from immunoSEQ multiplex PCR; TCRdb stores just in-frame clones and leaves some out. This table has more than 95,000 clones, around 82% appearing once. The sequencing input was peripheral blood. The receptor set was obtained from a human donor in a cohort sampled during active or convalescent COVID-19. Each CDR3 is given with its conserved first and last residue. The D gene is left open where the match is weak. Clone size, where shown, is once, few, many, or a class for clones that have expanded.

-	TRBV5-4	-	TRBJ2-7	CASSLDKRYEQYF	TGTGCCAGCAGTCTAGATAAGCGGTACGAGCAGTACTTC
-	TRBV5-1	-	TRBJ1-6	CASSAQGRDNSPLHF	TGCGCCAGCAGCGCCCAGGGTAGGGATAATTCACCCCTCCACTTT
-	TRBV7-3	TRBD1	TRBJ1-6	CASSFSSHDRGSNSPLHF	TGTGCCAGCAGCTTTAGCTCCCACGACAGGGGATCGAATTCACCCCTCCACTTT
-	TRBV28	-	TRBJ1-5	CASSLGGWGNQPQHF	TGTGCCAGCAGTTTAGGAGGGTGGGGCAATCAGCCCCAGCATTTT
-	TRBV10-1	TRBD2	TRBJ2-3	CPTCSGTRDTQYF	TGCCCGACCTGCAGCGGGACCAGGGATACGCAGTATTTT
once	TRBV5-6	TRBD2	TRBJ2-3	CASSLTSGLSTDTQYF	TGTGCCAGCAGCCTCACTAGCGGGCTAAGCACAGATACGCAGTATTTT
-	TRBV6-5	-	TRBJ1-1	CASRPTGNTEAFF	TGTGCCAGCCGTCCGACAGGGAACACTGAAGCTTTCTTT
-	TRBV5-1	TRBD1	TRBJ2-5	CASSLTGTEQETQYF	TGCGCCAGCAGCTTGACCGGGACAGAACAAGAGACCCAGTACTTC
-	TRBV4-2	TRBD2	TRBJ2-4	CASSQDQTGGDIQYF	TGTGCCAGCAGCCAAGATCAGACGGGAGGAGACATTCAGTACTTC
-	TRBV7-2	-	TRBJ2-5	CASMRARGTGETQYF	TGTGCCAGCATGAGGGCACGGGGGACGGGAGAGACCCAGTACTTC
-	TRBV9	-	TRBJ1-1	CASSDFRGGPGRNTEAFF	TGTGCCAGCAGCGACTTTAGGGGGGGCCCGGGGCGGAACACTGAAGCTTTCTTT
-	TRBV19	-	TRBJ1-5	CASSGPTGNQPQHF	TGTGCCAGTAGTGGGCCCACCGGCAATCAGCCCCAGCATTTT
-	TRBV6-5	TRBD1	TRBJ2-7	CASRGTQGAQQYF	TGTGCCAGCAGGGGAACACAGGGGGCGCAGCAGTACTTC
-	TRBV19	TRBD1	TRBJ1-4	CASSNRQGATNEKLFF	TGTGCCAGTAGTAACAGACAGGGGGCAACTAATGAAAAACTGTTTTTT
-	TRBV11-3	-	TRBJ1-4	CASSLLTSRNEKLFF	TGTGCCAGCAGTTTACTTACCAGCAGGAATGAAAAACTGTTTTTT
-	TRBV5-4	TRBD1	TRBJ1-2	CASSLDRGGLYGYTF	TGTGCCAGCAGCCTAGACAGGGGTGGTTTGTATGGCTACACCTTC
-	TRBV25-1	-	TRBJ2-7	CASSDRGYEQYF	TGTGCCAGCAGTGACAGGGGCTACGAGCAGTACTTC
-	TRBV28	-	TRBJ1-2	CASSLGQTLGYTF	TGTGCCAGCAGTCTCGGTCAAACCCTAGGCTACACCTTC
-	TRBV5-1	-	TRBJ2-1	CASSQTGPREQFF	TGCGCCAGCAGCCAAACAGGGCCGCGTGAGCAGTTCTTC
few	TRBV9	-	TRBJ2-3	CASTPSGTSTDTQYF	TGTGCCAGCACCCCCAGCGGAACTAGCACAGATACGCAGTATTTT
-	TRBV11-1	TRBD1	TRBJ1-1	CASSPETGERTEAFF	TGTGCCAGCAGCCCCGAGACAGGGGAGAGAACTGAAGCTTTCTTT
-	TRBV19	-	TRBJ2-7	CASSAGHHYEQYF	TGTGCCAGTAGTGCAGGACACCACTACGAGCAGTACTTC
-	TRBV4-1	-	TRBJ2-2	CASSQGRDTGELFF	TGCGCCAGCAGCCAAGGCAGGGACACCGGGGAGCTGTTTTTT
-	TRBV3-1/TRBV3-2	TRBD2	TRBJ2-1	CASRRGGGGNNEQFF	TGTGCCAGCAGGAGGGGCGGGGGAGGCAACAATGAGCAGTTCTTC
-	TRBV28	TRBD1	TRBJ1-3	CASRQGAGNTIYF	TGTGCCAGCAGACAGGGGGCTGGAAACACCATATATTTT
-	TRBV30	-	TRBJ2-5	CAWDPGQGPNKRETQYF	TGTGCCTGGGACCCAGGGCAGGGCCCGAACAAAAGAGAGACCCAGTACTTC
-	TRBV29-1	TRBD1	TRBJ2-5	CSVGAWTGLNQETQYF	TGCAGCGTTGGAGCTTGGACAGGGCTGAACCAAGAGACCCAGTACTTC
once	TRBV3-1/TRBV3-2	-	TRBJ2-2	CASCRGAGTGELFF	TGTGCCAGCTGCAGGGGCGCAGGTACCGGGGAGCTGTTTTTT
-	TRBV7-3	TRBD2	TRBJ2-1	CASSLAGGPYEQFF	TGTGCCAGCAGCTTAGCGGGGGGCCCCTATGAGCAGTTCTTC
few	TRBV7-2	TRBD1	TRBJ1-5	CASSFWDRGRRGQPQHF	TGTGCCAGCAGCTTCTGGGACAGGGGGCGCAGGGGTCAGCCCCAGCATTTT
-	TRBV6-5	-	TRBJ1-2	CASGGDGQSYGYTF	TGTGCCAGCGGGGGGGATGGACAGAGCTATGGCTACACCTTC
-	TRBV5-1	-	TRBJ1-2	CASSLARQLEGISGYTF	TGCGCCAGCAGCTTGGCCAGGCAGTTGGAAGGTATAAGTGGCTACACCTTC
-	TRBV19	-	TRBJ2-7	CASSFGQAREQYF	TGTGCCAGTAGTTTCGGCCAGGCGCGCGAGCAGTACTTC
-	TRBV29-1	-	TRBJ1-2	CSVAAGKGNYGYTF	TGCAGCGTTGCAGCAGGGAAGGGGAACTATGGCTACACCTTC
-	TRBV3-1/TRBV3-2	TRBD2	TRBJ2-3	CASVLLSRAGGQGDTQYF	TGTGCCAGTGTTCTTTTATCGAGGGCGGGGGGGCAAGGAGATACGCAGTATTTT
-	TRBV5-1	TRBD1	TRBJ1-1	CASTKTGGNTEAFF	TGCGCCAGCACCAAGACAGGGGGGAATACTGAAGCTTTCTTT
-	TRBV7-3	TRBD1	TRBJ1-1	CASSPGATGLVFF	TGTGCCAGCAGCCCAGGGGCGACAGGGCTGGTTTTCTTT
few	TRBV18	-	TRBJ1-2	CASSPTPGLNYGYTF	TGTGCCAGCTCACCAACTCCGGGACTGAACTATGGCTACACCTTC
once	TRBV12-3/TRBV12-4	-	TRBJ1-5	CASSSGNQPQHF	TGTGCCAGCAGCTCGGGCAATCAGCCCCAGCATTTT
-	TRBV7-9	TRBD1	TRBJ1-2	CASTQGQGANYGYTF	TGTGCCAGCACCCAGGGACAGGGGGCCAACTATGGCTACACCTTC
-	TRBV15	-	TRBJ2-1	CATSRDRRGQFF	TGTGCCACCAGCAGAGATCGGCGGGGACAGTTCTTC
-	TRBV19	-	TRBJ1-2	CASRVVGQAVSGYTF	TGTGCCAGTAGGGTGGTCGGACAAGCCGTAAGTGGCTACACCTTC
-	TRBV20-1	-	TRBJ1-3	CSASGPIGQRSGNTIYF	TGCAGTGCTAGTGGCCCGATCGGACAGCGCTCTGGAAACACCATATATTTT
-	TRBV15	TRBD1	TRBJ1-2	CATSVGGDRETYTF	TGTGCCACCAGCGTAGGCGGAGACAGGGAGACCTACACCTTC
-	TRBV5-1	TRBD1	TRBJ1-2	CASRQTGSYGYTF	TGCGCCAGCCGCCAGACAGGGAGCTATGGCTACACCTTC
-	TRBV5-4	TRBD1	TRBJ2-2	CASRQGYRVKVLQAGELFF	TGTGCCAGCAGACAGGGGTATCGTGTGAAGGTGCTGCAGGCCGGGGAGCTGTTTTTT
-	TRBV30	-	TRBJ1-3	CSARVTENTIYF	TGCTCCGCCAGGGTTACTGAAAACACCATATATTTT
-	TRBV7-2	TRBD1	TRBJ2-5	CASRTQGLETQYF	TGTGCCAGCAGGACACAGGGGCTAGAGACCCAGTACTTC
few	TRBV7-9	TRBD1	TRBJ1-5	CASSMTGVGQPQHF	TGTGCCAGCAGCATGACAGGGGTTGGTCAGCCCCAGCATTTT
-	TRBV27	-	TRBJ2-2	CASSLRTTGELFF	TGTGCCAGCAGTTTGAGGACAACCGGGGAGCTGTTTTTT
few	TRBV5-6	-	TRBJ1-2	CASTLTVNYGYTF	TGTGCCAGCACCCTCACAGTTAACTATGGCTACACCTTC
once	TRBV5-1	TRBD1	TRBJ2-7	CASRFGTGVGEQYF	TGCGCCAGCAGGTTCGGGACAGGGGTCGGGGAGCAGTACTTC